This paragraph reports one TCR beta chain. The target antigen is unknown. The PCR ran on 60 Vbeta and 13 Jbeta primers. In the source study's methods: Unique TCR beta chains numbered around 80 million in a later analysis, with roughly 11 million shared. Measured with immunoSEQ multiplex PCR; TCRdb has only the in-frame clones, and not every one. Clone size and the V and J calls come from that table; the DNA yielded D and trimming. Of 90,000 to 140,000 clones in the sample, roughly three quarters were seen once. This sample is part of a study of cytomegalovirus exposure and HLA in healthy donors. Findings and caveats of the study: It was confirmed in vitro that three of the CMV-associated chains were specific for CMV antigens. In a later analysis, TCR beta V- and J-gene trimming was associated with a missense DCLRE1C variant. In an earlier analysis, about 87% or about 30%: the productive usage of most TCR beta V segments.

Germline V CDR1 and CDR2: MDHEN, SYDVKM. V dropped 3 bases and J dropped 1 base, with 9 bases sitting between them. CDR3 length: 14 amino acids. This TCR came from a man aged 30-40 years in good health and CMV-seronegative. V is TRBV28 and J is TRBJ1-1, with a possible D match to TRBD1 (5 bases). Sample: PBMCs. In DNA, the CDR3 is TGTGCCAGCAGTTTGATGGGGGGGAACACTGAAGCTTTCTTT. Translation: CASSLMGGNTEAFF.